Detailed here is one T cell receptor beta chain. What it binds is not known. The protocol was immunoSEQ multiplex PCR, while the TCRdb copy is restricted to in-frame clones and leaves out a portion. The table lists fewer than 3 million clones, 85% to 95% of them singletons. This sample is part of a study of shared clonotypes between healthy human individuals. Study-wide context: In total, the donors were a couple of women and a few men aged 18 to 49. Study results and caveats: Naive subsets tended to show greater estimated richness than memory subsets. Roughly 5% of naive CD4 clonotypes were common to a handful of donors.

The germline V gene encodes CDR1 SGDLS and CDR2 YYNGEE. The CDR3 contains 15 residues. J was trimmed by 6 bases and V by 2 bases; bases with no gene match: 2. The chain uses TRBV9 and TRBJ2-1, with 13 nucleotides matching TRBD2. The sequenced sample was naive CD4+ T cells from PBMCs. Subset specified: CD45RA+ positively selected. This clonotype originated in a man younger than 35 in good health. Some clones in this sample may be carry-over from other donors' samples. The CDR3 loop is CASSVRTSGGNEQFF. CDR3 DNA sequence: TGTGCCAGCAGCGTCCGGACTAGCGGGGGCAATGAGCAGTTCTTC.